The sequence of this T cell receptor (beta chain) was determined in a study of blood T cell repertoires in COVID-19. Study at large: There were acute and convalescent COVID-19 samples, and they came from the United States, Italy and Spain. T cells, B-cell-depleted T cells, or PBMCs provided the cDNA or gDNA that served as material.

Authors' data handling: How many nucleated cells were present was estimated from reference gene primer amplification. Assay used: immunoSEQ multiplex PCR; TCRdb lists only in-frame clones, some missing. The V and J calls and clone size come from that table; D and trimming were worked out from the DNA. The sample shows under 200,000 clones, about four fifths of them seen only once. CDR3 length: 13 residues. With 3 bases clipped from V and 19 bases from J, the junction kept 13 bases outside the gene matches. Germline values: CDR1 GTSNPN, CDR2 SVGIG (reference sequence). The sample was peripheral blood. The clonotype was recovered from a man between 60 and 70 years old with acute or convalescent COVID-19. The gene calls are TRBV30 and TRBJ1-6; TRBD1 agrees at 9 bases. DNA for the CDR3: TGTGCCTGGAGGGGACAGGGCTCACGGGCCCAGCACTTT. Its translation is CAWRGQGSRAQHF.